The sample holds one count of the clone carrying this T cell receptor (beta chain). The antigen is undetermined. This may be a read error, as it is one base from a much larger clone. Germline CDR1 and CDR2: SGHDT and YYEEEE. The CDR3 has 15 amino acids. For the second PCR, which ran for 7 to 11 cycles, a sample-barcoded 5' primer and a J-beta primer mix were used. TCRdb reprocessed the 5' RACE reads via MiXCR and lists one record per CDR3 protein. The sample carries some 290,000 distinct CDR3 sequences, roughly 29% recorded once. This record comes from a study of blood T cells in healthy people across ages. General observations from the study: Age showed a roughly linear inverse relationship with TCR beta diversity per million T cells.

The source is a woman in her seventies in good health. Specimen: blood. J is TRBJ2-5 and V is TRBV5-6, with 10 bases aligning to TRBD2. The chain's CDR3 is CAGSPSGRASETQYF. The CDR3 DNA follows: TGTGCCGGCAGCCCCAGCGGGAGGGCCTCAGAGACCCAGTACTTC.